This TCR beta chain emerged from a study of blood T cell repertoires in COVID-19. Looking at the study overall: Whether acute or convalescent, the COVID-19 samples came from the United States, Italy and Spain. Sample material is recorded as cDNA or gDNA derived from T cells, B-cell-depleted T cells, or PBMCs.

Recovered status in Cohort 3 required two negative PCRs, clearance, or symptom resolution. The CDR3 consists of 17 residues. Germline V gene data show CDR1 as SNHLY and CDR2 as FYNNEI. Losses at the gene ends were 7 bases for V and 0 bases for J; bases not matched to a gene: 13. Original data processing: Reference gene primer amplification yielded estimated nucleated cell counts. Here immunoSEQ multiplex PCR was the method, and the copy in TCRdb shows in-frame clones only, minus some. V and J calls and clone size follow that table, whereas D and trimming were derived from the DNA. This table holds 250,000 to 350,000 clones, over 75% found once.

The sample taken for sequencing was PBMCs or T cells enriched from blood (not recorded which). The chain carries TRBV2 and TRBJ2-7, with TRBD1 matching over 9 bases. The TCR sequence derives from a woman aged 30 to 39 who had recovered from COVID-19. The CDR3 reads CASTFTWDREGSYEQYF. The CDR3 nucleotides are TGTGCCAGCACCTTCACTTGGGACAGGGAGGGCTCCTACGAGCAGTACTTC.